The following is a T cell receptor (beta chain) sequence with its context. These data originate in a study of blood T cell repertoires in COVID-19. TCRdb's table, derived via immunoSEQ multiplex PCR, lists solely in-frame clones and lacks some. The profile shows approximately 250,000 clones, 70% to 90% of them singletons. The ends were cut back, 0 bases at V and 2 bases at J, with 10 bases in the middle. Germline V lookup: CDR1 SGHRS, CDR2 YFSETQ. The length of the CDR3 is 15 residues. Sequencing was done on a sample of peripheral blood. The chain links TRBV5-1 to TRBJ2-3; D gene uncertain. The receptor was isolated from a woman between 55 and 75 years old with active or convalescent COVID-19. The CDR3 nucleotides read TGCGCCAGCAGCTTGGCCAGGTCTAACACAGATACGCAGTATTTT. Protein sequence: CASSLARSNTDTQYF.